The clone carrying this TCR beta chain was recorded many times. Germline CDR1 is LGHNA and CDR2 is YNFKEQ. This CDR3 has 13 amino acids. V lost 4 bases and J 4 bases, leaving 7 bases between the germline ends. The cDNA came from 5'RACE, which used 10-nucleotide random UMIs. TCRdb passed the 5' RACE reads through MiXCR, listing each CDR3 protein once. Of some 38,000 distinct CDR3 sequences listed, more than 4.5% are singletons. The data derive from a study of neurological immune-mediated disorders. The receptor's source is a man younger than 30 in good health. The sample taken for sequencing was CD4+ T cells from blood. This chain joins TRBV4-2 and TRBJ1-4; perhaps TRBD1 as D (5 bases). This chain's CDR3 is CASSRDFNEKLFF. The CDR3 DNA follows: TGTGCCAGCAGCCGGGACTTTAATGAAAAACTGTTTTTT.